Each of the 18 T cell receptor beta chains below was sequenced from the same sample in a study of blood T cell repertoires in COVID-19 (dated by TCRdb to 2018 to 2021). Receptor libraries were prepared by the immunoSEQ multiplex PCR assay. Here the immuneACCESS table is served through TCRdb, limited to in-frame sequences with V and J called. Missing clones are a known gap in these copies; in checked studies unresolved V genes cover under half, and the rest lacks a known reason. In all, the sample holds about 400,000 clones, and 70% to 90% of those were seen once. About 2.9% of the sample lies in the top ten. The sequencing input was peripheral blood. These receptors originate from a human donor in a cohort sampled during active COVID-19.

The rearrangement joins TRBV9 to TRBJ2-3, with 11 bases aligning to TRBD2. Trimming took 3 bases from V and 6 from J; bases not matched to a gene: 3. This CDR3 spans 14 amino acids. CDR1 and CDR2 from the germline V gene are SGDLS and YYNGEE. The CDR3, as DNA: TGTGCCAGCAGCGCCCTAGCGGGAGGTGATACGCAGTATTTT. Amino acids: CASSALAGGDTQYF.

The chain links TRBV29-1 to TRBJ2-7, with D uncertain. Trimming took off 7 bases at V and 2 bases at J, with 9 bases between the two ends. The CDR3 is 11 amino acids. Germline V gene sequence: CDR1 SQVTM, CDR2 ANQGSEA. The DNA for the CDR3 is TGCAGCGCCGGGTCCGCCTACGAGCAGTACTTC. This translates into CSAGSAYEQYF.

The chain carries TRBV28 and TRBJ1-1; D gene uncertain. From germline, CDR1 is MDHEN and CDR2 SYDVKM. The CDR3 consists of 16 residues. V gave up 5 bases and J gave up 0 bases, with 16 bases separating them. CDR3 sequence reads: CASSTRQGGMNTEAFF. The CDR3 coding sequence is TGTGCCAGCAGTACCCGACAAGGAGGGATGAACACTGAAGCTTTCTTT.

This chain joins TRBV7-9 and TRBJ2-1, with D uncertain. CDR1 and CDR2 (germline): SEHNR, FQNEAQ (reference sequence). Trimming removed 5 bases at V and 6 bases at J, with 8 bases between. There are 12 residues in the CDR3. The CDR3 protein is CASSPQANEQFF. For the CDR3, the DNA is TGTGCCAGCAGCCCTCAGGCCAATGAGCAGTTCTTC. Combining the CDR3 with reference TRBV7-9 and TRBJ2-1 gives the whole variable domain DTGVSQNPRHKITKRGQNVTFRCDPISEHNRLYWYRQTLGQGPEFLTYFQNEAQLEKSRLLSDRFSAERPKGSFSTLEIQRTEQGDSAMYLCASSPQANEQFFGPGTRLTVL.

The chain is built from TRBV27 and TRBJ2-3; TRBD1 matches 7 bases. Germline V CDR1 and CDR2: MNHEY, SMNVEV (reference sequence). V was pared by 3 bases and J by 1 base, with 4 bases of the junction left unmatched. The CDR3 spans 15 residues. CDR3 nucleotides: TGTGCCAGCAGTTTGTTAACAGGGGGCACAGATACGCAGTATTTT. It specifies CASSLLTGGTDTQYF.

This clone was seen just once. This chain links TRBV2 with TRBJ1-1; D unresolved. Germline CDR1 is SNHLY and CDR2 is FYNNEI. Trimming took 7 bases from V and 1 from J, leaving 16 bases between them. CDR3 length: 15 residues. CDR3 in DNA: TGTGCCAGCAACAACGGAGCCCCCTCGAACACTGAAGCTTTCTTT. Translated: CASNNGAPSNTEAFF.

V and J are TRBV6-5 and TRBJ2-1; a weak D match, TRBD2 (5 bases). Germline V gene data show CDR1 as MNHEY and CDR2 as SVGAGI. With 7 bases removed from V and 6 bases from J, the gap between germline ends came to 16 bases. This CDR3 has 14 amino acids. The CDR3 spells CASMGSYRGNEQFF. CDR3 DNA: TGTGCCAGCATGGGGAGCTACCGGGGCAATGAGCAGTTCTTC.

The chain carries TRBV19 and TRBJ2-1; TRBD2 aligns across 13 bases. Germline CDR1 is LNHDA and CDR2 is SQIVND (reference sequence). V shed 1 base and J 9 bases; nucleotides not matched to a gene: 6. This CDR3 comprises 16 residues. The CDR3 sequence: CASSIVGTSGIGEQFF. The CDR3 DNA reads TGTGCCAGTAGTATAGTCGGGACTAGCGGGATCGGTGAGCAGTTCTTC.

V is TRBV20-1 and J is TRBJ2-5; 7 bases match TRBD1. The junction had 9 bases not matched to a gene; V was cut back by 3 bases and J by 5 bases. The CDR3 is made up of 14 amino acids. The germline V gene encodes CDR1 DFQATT and CDR2 SNEGSKA (reference sequence). The CDR3 loop reads CSASPAGGGETQYF. For the CDR3, the DNA is TGCAGTGCTAGTCCGGCAGGGGGTGGGGAGACCCAGTACTTC.

This sequence joins TRBV28 and TRBJ2-1; possible D gene TRBD1, 5 bases. The CDR3 sequence is 13 residues long. The V and J ends lost 8 bases and 7 bases respectively, with 15 bases between them. Looked up from germline, CDR1 is MDHEN and CDR2 is SYDVKM. The DNA for the CDR3 is TGTGCCAGCGATAGGGCAGGGAAAAATGAGCAGTTCTTC. It translates to CASDRAGKNEQFF.

The V call is TRBV28, the J call TRBJ2-1; 13 bases are a match to TRBD2. Germline assignment: CDR1 MDHEN and CDR2 SYDVKM. The CDR3 loop spans 17 amino acids. Losses at the gene ends were 5 bases for V and 7 bases for J; bases not matched to a gene: 11. The CDR3 DNA is TGTGCCAGCAGTCCACAACTAGCGGGAGGGCCACGGAATGAGCAGTTCTTC. This gives the protein CASSPQLAGGPRNEQFF.

The chain couples TRBV4-1 to TRBJ2-5; D possibly corresponds to TRBD2 (6 bases). The ends were cut back, 1 base at V and 5 bases at J, with 14 bases in the middle. Germline V gives CDR1 MGHRA, CDR2 YSYEKL. CDR3 length: 15 amino acids. Written as DNA, the CDR3 is TGCGCCAGCAGCCAAGTGGGGCTTGGGGGGGAGACCCAGTACTTC. This codes for CASSQVGLGGETQYF.

This sequence joins TRBV4-1 and TRBJ1-2; 9 bases are a match to TRBD1. Trimming removed 5 bases from V and 5 bases from J; junction bases left unmatched: 9. The CDR3 is 15 amino acids. Germline V gene lookup returns CDR1 MGHRA and CDR2 YSYEKL. The CDR3 DNA follows: TGCGCCAGCAGCTCCCGGGACAGGGCTCGATATGGCTACACCTTC. Its translation is CASSSRDRARYGYTF.

The rearrangement joins TRBV25-1 to TRBJ1-2; 7 nucleotides align to TRBD1. Germline V gives CDR1 MGHDK, CDR2 SYGVNS. The CDR3 sequence is 14 residues long. The V and J ends lost 5 bases and 4 bases, in that order; junction bases with no gene match: 7. The CDR3 DNA reads as TGTGCCAGCAGTAAGGACAGGAAGCCCTATGGCTACACCTTC. Protein product: CASSKDRKPYGYTF.

The V call is TRBV19, the J call TRBJ2-2; the match to TRBD2 covers 9 bases. Per the germline V gene, CDR1 is LNHDA and CDR2 is SQIVND (reference sequence). The junction had 9 bases not matched to a gene; V was cut back by 8 bases and J by 2 bases. The CDR3 is 16 residues long. CDR3 in DNA: TGTGCCAGTTCGGGTCTAGCGGGACATAACACCGGGGAGCTGTTTTTT. Encoded protein: CASSGLAGHNTGELFF. The variable domain in full, completed from reference TRBV19 and TRBJ2-2, reads DGGITQSPKYLFRKEGQNVTLSCEQNLNHDAMYWYRQDPGQGLRLIYYSQIVNDFQKGDIAEGYSVSREKKESFPLTVTSAQKNPTAFYLCASSGLAGHNTGELFFGEGSRLTVL.

The chain links TRBV5-5 to TRBJ1-5; D perhaps matches TRBD1 (5 bases). Trimming pared 2 bases from V and 4 bases from J, leaving 16 bases between. The CDR3 runs 16 residues. Germline-derived CDR1 and CDR2 are SGHKS and YYEKEE (reference sequence). CDR3 residues: CASSLALLGLNQPQHF. CDR3 coding DNA: TGTGCCAGCAGCTTAGCTTTGTTGGGGCTAAATCAGCCCCAGCATTTT. The full variable domain, with the rest looked up from reference TRBV5-5 and TRBJ1-5, is DAGVTQSPTHLIKTRGQQVTLRCSPISGHKSVSWYQQVLGQGPQFIFQYYEKEERGRGNFPDRFSARQFPNYSSELNVNALLLGDSALYLCASSLALLGLNQPQHFGDGTRLSIL.

The CDR3 spells CASSPGKPGGLVVPTDTQYF. The CDR3 DNA reads TGTGCCAGCAGCCCCGGAAAGCCCGGGGGTCTAGTGGTCCCCACAGATACGCAGTATTTT. The chain is built from TRBV6-6 and TRBJ2-3, with a weak D call TRBD2 (6 bases). This CDR3 is 20 amino acids long. Trimming took 6 bases from V and 2 from J, leaving 30 bases between them. CDR1 and CDR2 from the germline V gene are MNHNY and SVGAGI (reference sequence).

The table lists this clone with a count of one. This chain links TRBV4-1 with TRBJ2-3, with TRBD2 as a possible D gene (6 bases). The CDR3 has 14 residues. Looked up from germline, CDR1 is MGHRA and CDR2 is YSYEKL. V was shortened by 1 base and J by 6 bases, with 11 bases between the two germline ends. The CDR3 protein is CASSQASSEDTQYF. DNA for the CDR3: TGCGCCAGCAGCCAAGCCTCTAGCGAGGATACGCAGTATTTT.